These T cell receptor beta chains were read from a single sample in a study of blood T cell repertoires in COVID-19. Profiling relied on immunoSEQ multiplex PCR, and the TCRdb table lists in-frame clones only, not all of them. The sample holds some 150,000 clones, 87% seen once. Sequenced input: peripheral blood. Receptor source: a man in his fifties or sixties with active COVID-19. The CDR3 runs from the conserved cysteine through the conserved F or W. A D gene is named only where the DNA matches it firmly. Clone size is not always given. Where it is, it says once, few, many or a class for expanded clones.

NA	TRBV5-4	TRBD2	TRBJ2-7	15	TGTGCCAGCAGCTGGGGGACTAGCGGGGACTACGAGCAGTACTTC	CASSWGTSGDYEQYF
NA	TRBV9	NA	TRBJ2-2	15	TGTGCCAGCAGCGGGACTTTAGCGAACACCGGGGAGCTGTTTTTT	CASSGTLANTGELFF
NA	TRBV5-4	TRBD1	TRBJ1-2	19	TGTGCCAGCAGCGCGATAGGTGGGAGTCGAGACAGGGGTGACTATGGCTACACCTTC	CASSAIGGSRDRGDYGYTF
NA	TRBV13	TRBD1	TRBJ1-2	14	TGTGCCAGCAGCCTCGGACAGGGGTTGGGTGGCTACACCTTC	CASSLGQGLGGYTF
NA	TRBV6-1	NA	TRBJ1-4	13	TGTGCCATCAAAGCGGGGGCAGATGAAAAACTGTTTTTT	CAIKAGADEKLFF
NA	TRBV12-3/TRBV12-4	NA	TRBJ2-5	13	TGTGCCAGCAGTTTGGAAGGAGAAGAGACCCAGTACTTC	CASSLEGEETQYF
NA	TRBV2	TRBD1	TRBJ2-7	13	TGTGCCAGCAGCCGGGACAGAGCCTACGAGCAGTACTTC	CASSRDRAYEQYF
NA	TRBV19	NA	TRBJ1-5	13	TGTGCCAGTAGTTGGGGGAGGAATCAGCCCCAGCATTTT	CASSWGRNQPQHF
NA	TRBV7-9	NA	TRBJ2-5	11	TGTGCCAGCAGCTACAGGGAGACCCAGTACTTC	CASSYRETQYF
NA	TRBV14	TRBD1	TRBJ1-3	16	TGTGCCAGCAGCCAAGGAGGGACAGCCTCTGGAAACACCATATATTTT	CASSQGGTASGNTIYF
once	TRBV9	NA	TRBJ2-4	17	TGTGCCAGCAGCGCCCGAACAGGGAAGGAGGCCAAAAACATTCAGTACTTC	CASSARTGKEAKNIQYF
NA	TRBV9	NA	TRBJ1-4	15	TGTGCCAGCAGCGTATCTGGGGGGTCTAATGAAAAACTGTTTTTT	CASSVSGGSNEKLFF
NA	TRBV2	NA	TRBJ1-2	12	TGTGCCAGCATGATCAGGGTCTATGGCTACACCTTC	CASMIRVYGYTF
NA	TRBV3-1/TRBV3-2	NA	TRBJ1-1	16	NA	CASSQDVARGARGTFF
NA	TRBV12-5	NA	TRBJ2-1	12	TGTGCTAGTGGTTCCCCCCCGGGGGTTGGGTTCTTC	CASGSPPGVGFF
NA	TRBV6-5	TRBD1	TRBJ1-2	15	TGTGCCAGCAGGCGCCGGGACAGCGAGATTATCGACTACACCTTC	CASRRRDSEIIDYTF
NA	TRBV6-5	NA	TRBJ2-1	13	TGTGCCAGCACGCTCAGGGGCTACAATGAGCAGTTCTTC	CASTLRGYNEQFF
NA	TRBV20-1	TRBD2	TRBJ2-1	15	TGCAGTGCTAGTAATTCGGCGGGGGGGCGAAATGAGCAGTTCTTC	CSASNSAGGRNEQFF
NA	TRBV19	NA	TRBJ2-5	13	TGTGCCAGTAGTATTCGTCTGCAAGAGACCCAGTACTTC	CASSIRLQETQYF
NA	TRBV6-6	NA	TRBJ2-7	14	TGTGCCAGCAGCTTCCGCGGGGAGGCCCACGAGCAGTACTTC	CASSFRGEAHEQYF
NA	TRBV19	NA	TRBJ2-5	15	TGTGCCAGTAGTATGAAACGGGCCCAGGGGTCACCCCAGTACTTC	CASSMKRAQGSPQYF
NA	TRBV2	NA	TRBJ2-7	12	TGTGCCAGCGGGCAGGGAAGGTACGAGCAGTACTTC	CASGQGRYEQYF
NA	TRBV9	NA	TRBJ2-2	13	TGTGCCAGCAGCGGTTACATTACCGGGGAGCTGTTTTTT	CASSGYITGELFF
NA	TRBV15	NA	TRBJ1-1	15	TGTGCCACCAGCAGGGAGTTCGTGACGGACACTGAAGCTTTCTTT	CATSREFVTDTEAFF
NA	TRBV7-9	TRBD2	TRBJ2-5	17	TGTGCCAGCAGCTCCGGGACTAGCGGGGGTACCCAAGAGACCCAGTACTTC	CASSSGTSGGTQETQYF
NA	TRBV5-8	NA	TRBJ2-6	16	TGTGCCAGCAGCTTGGTGGGGGGAGCCGGGGCCAACGTCCTGACTTTC	CASSLVGGAGANVLTF
NA	TRBV9	NA	TRBJ2-7	15	TGTGCCAGCAGCGTAGCTCCAGCAGGGGAGTACGAGCAGTACTTC	CASSVAPAGEYEQYF
NA	TRBV30	TRBD1	TRBJ1-2	13	TGTGCCTGGAGAGACAGGGCCCGAGGAGTCTACACCTTC	CAWRDRARGVYTF
NA	TRBV25-1	TRBD1	TRBJ1-4	16	TGTGCCAGCAGTGCGTTGACAGGGCGTCAGGGTGAAAAACTGTTTTTT	CASSALTGRQGEKLFF